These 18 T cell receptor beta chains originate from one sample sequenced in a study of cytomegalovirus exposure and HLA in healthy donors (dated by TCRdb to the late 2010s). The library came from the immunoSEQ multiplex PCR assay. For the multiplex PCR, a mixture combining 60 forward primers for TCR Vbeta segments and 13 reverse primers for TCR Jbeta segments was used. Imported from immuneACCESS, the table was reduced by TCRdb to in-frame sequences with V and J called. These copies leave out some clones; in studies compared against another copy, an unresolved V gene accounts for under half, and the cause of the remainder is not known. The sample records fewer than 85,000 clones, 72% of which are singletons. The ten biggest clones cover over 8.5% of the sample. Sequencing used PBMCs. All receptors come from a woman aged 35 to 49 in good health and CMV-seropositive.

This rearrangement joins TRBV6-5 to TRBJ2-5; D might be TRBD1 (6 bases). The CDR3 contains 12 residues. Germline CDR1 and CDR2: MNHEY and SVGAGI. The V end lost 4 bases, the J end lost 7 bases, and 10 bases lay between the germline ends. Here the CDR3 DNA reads TGTGCCAGCAGTTCCCAAGGGGGGACCCAGTACTTC. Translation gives CASSSQGGTQYF.

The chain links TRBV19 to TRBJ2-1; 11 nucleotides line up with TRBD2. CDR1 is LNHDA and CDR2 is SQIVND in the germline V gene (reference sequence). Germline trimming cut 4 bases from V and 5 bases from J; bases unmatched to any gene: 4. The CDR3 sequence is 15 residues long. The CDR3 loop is CASSKRGLADNEQFF. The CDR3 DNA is TGTGCCAGTAGTAAACGGGGACTAGCGGACAATGAGCAGTTCTTC.

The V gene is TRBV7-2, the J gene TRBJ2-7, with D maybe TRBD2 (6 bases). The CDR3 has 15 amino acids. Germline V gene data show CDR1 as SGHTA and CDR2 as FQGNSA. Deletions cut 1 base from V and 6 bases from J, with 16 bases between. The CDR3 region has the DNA TGTGCCAGCAGCTTAGTGCTGGGAGGTACTGGCGAGCAGTACTTC. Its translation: CASSLVLGGTGEQYF.

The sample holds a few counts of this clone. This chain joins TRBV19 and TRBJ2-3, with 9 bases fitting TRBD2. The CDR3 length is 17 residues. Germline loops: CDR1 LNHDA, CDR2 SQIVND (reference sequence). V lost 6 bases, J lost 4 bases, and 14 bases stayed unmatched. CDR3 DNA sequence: TGTGCCAGTAGCCGAAAGACTAGCGGCTCAGATGCAGATACGCAGTATTTT. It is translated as CASSRKTSGSDADTQYF.

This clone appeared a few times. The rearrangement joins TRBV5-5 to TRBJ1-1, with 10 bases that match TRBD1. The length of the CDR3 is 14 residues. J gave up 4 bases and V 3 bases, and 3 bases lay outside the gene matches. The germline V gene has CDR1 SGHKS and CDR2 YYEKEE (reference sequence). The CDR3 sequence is CASSSDRGITEAFF. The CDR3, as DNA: TGTGCCAGCAGCTCGGACAGGGGGATCACTGAAGCTTTCTTT.

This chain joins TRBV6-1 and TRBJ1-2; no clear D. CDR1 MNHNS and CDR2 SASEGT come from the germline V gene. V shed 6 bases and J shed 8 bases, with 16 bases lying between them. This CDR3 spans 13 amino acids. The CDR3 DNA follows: TGTGCCAGCAGGAAGCCGACACATGAGGGCTACACCTTC. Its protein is CASRKPTHEGYTF.

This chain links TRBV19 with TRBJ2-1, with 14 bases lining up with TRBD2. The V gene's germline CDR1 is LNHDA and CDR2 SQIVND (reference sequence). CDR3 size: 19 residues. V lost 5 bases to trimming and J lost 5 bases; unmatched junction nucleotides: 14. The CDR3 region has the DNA TGTGCCAGTAGTGCTCAGGGACTAGCGGGAGCGGTCCCCCACAATGAGCAGTTCTTC. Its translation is CASSAQGLAGAVPHNEQFF.

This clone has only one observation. CDR3 coding DNA: TGTGCCAGCAGCTCGGGGTCCGCTAGCTCCTATAATTCACCCCTCCACTTT. Amino acid sequence: CASSSGSASSYNSPLHF. J is TRBJ1-6 and V is TRBV11-2; no firm D call. This CDR3 is 17 amino acids long. V lost 4 bases and J lost 0, with 13 bases in between. Germline V CDR1 and CDR2: SGHAT, FQNNGV.

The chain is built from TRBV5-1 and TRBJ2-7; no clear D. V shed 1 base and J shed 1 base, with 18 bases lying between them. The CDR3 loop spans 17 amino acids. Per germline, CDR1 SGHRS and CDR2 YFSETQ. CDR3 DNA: TGCGCCAGCAGCTTGTCCCGCGGCGGAGTTGGGTCCTACGAGCAGTACTTC. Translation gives CASSLSRGGVGSYEQYF.

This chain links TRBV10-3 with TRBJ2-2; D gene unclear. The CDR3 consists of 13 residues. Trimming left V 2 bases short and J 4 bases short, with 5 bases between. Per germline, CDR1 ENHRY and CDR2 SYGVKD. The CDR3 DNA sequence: TGTGCCATCAGTGAGCTCTCCACCGGGGAGCTGTTTTTT. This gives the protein CAISELSTGELFF.

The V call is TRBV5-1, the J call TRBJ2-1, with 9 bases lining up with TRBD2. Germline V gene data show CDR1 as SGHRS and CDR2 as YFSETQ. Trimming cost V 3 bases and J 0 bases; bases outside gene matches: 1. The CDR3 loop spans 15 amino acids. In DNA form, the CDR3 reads TGCGCCAGCAGCTCGACTAGCGGCTCCTACAATGAGCAGTTCTTC. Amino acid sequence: CASSSTSGSYNEQFF.

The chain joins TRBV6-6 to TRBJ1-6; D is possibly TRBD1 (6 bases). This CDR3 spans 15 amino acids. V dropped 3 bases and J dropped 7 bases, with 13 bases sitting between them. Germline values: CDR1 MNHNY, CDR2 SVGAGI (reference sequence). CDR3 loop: CASSYEGGRNSPLHF. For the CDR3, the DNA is TGTGCCAGCAGTTATGAGGGGGGGAGAAATTCACCCCTCCACTTT.

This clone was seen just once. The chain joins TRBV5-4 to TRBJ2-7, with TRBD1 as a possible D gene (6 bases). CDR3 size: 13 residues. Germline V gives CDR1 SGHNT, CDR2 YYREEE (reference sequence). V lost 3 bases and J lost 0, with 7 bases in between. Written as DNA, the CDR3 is TGTGCCAGCAGCTCGGGACACTCCTACGAGCAGTACTTC. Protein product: CASSSGHSYEQYF. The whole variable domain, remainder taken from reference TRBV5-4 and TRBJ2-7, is ETGVTQSPTHLIKTRGQQVTLRCSSQSGHNTVSWYQQALGQGPQFIFQYYREEENGRGNFPPRFSGLQFPNYSSELNVNALELDDSALYLCASSSGHSYEQYFGPGTRLTVT.

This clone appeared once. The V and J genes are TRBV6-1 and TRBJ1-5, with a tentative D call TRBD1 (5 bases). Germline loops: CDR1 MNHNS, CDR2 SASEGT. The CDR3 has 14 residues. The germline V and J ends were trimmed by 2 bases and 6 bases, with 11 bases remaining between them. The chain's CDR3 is CASSESGVAQPQHF. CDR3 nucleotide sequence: TGTGCCAGCAGTGAATCGGGGGTTGCTCAGCCCCAGCATTTT.

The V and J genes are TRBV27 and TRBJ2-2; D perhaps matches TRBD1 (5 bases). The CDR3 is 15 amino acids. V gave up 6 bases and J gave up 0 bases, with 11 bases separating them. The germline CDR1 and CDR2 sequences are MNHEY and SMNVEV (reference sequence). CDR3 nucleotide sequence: TGTGCCAGCAGGATGGACATATCGAACACCGGGGAGCTGTTTTTT. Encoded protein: CASRMDISNTGELFF.

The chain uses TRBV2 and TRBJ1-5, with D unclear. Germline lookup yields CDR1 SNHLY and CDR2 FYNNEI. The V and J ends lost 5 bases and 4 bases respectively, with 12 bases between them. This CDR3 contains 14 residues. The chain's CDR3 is CASSTSRDNQPQHF. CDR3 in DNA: TGTGCCAGCAGTACCTCACGGGATAATCAGCCCCAGCATTTT.

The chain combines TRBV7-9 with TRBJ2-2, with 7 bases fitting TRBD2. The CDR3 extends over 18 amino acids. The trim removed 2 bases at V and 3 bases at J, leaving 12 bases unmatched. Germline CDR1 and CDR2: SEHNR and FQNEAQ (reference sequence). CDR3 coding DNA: TGTGCCAGCAGCTTATCCCTGGGGAGGGAAGAGGACACCGGGGAGCTGTTTTTT. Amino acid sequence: CASSLSLGREEDTGELFF.

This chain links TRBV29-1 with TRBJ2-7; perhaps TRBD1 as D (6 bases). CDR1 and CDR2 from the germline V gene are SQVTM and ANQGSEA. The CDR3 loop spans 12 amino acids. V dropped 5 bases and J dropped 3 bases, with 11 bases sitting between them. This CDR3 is CSVNLGGYEQYF. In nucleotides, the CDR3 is TGCAGCGTTAACCTAGGGGGCTACGAGCAGTACTTC.